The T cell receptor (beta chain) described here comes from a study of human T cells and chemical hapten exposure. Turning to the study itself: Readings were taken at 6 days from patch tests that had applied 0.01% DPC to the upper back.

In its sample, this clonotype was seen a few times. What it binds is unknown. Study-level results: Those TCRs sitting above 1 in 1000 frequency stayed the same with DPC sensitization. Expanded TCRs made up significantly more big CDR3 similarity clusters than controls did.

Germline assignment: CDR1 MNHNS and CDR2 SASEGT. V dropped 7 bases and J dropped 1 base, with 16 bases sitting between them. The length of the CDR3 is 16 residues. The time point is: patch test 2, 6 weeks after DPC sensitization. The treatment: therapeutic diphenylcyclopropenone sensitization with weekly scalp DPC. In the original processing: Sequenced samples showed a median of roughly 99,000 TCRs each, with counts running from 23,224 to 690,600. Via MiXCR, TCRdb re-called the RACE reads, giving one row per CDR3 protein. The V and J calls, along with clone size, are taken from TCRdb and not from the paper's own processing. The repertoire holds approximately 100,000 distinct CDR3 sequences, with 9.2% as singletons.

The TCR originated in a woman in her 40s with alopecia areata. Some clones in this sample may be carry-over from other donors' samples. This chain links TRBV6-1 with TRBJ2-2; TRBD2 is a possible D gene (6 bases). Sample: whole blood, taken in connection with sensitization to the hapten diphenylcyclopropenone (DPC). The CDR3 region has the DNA TGTGCCAGCAATAAGGAGGGGTATGTGAACACCGGGGAGCTGTTTTTT. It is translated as CASNKEGYVNTGELFF.